This passage covers 9 T cell receptor beta chains from one sample sequenced in a study of early T cells in non-severe SARS-CoV-2 infection. MiXCR was run by TCRdb on the 5' RACE reads, yielding one entry per CDR3 protein. Here the sample spans roughly 48,000 distinct CDR3 sequences, 3.5% to 5% being singletons. Material for sequencing was whole blood. The receptors shown here come from an adult who was a healthcare worker with PCR-confirmed SARS-CoV-2 infection or an uninfected control (not recorded which).

In its sample, this clonotype was seen many times. The chain recombines TRBV6-5 with TRBJ2-3; D gene uncertain. Germline V gene data show CDR1 as MNHEY and CDR2 as SVGAGI. The CDR3 covers 12 residues. Deletions cut 6 bases from V and 1 base from J, with 5 bases between. CDR3 in amino acids: CASSPRTDTQYF. As DNA, the CDR3 is TGTGCCAGCAGCCCTCGCACAGATACGCAGTATTTT.

J is TRBJ1-2 and V is TRBV18; 7 positions match TRBD1. Losses at the gene ends were 3 bases for V and 1 base for J; bases not matched to a gene: 2. The length of the CDR3 is 14 residues. Germline assignment: CDR1 KGHSH and CDR2 LQKENI. The CDR3 loop reads CASSPDRVNYGYTF. CDR3 in DNA: TGTGCCAGCTCACCCGACAGGGTTAACTATGGCTACACCTTC.

This clonotype was observed at least ten times. V usage is TRBV24-1 and J usage is TRBJ2-3, with 10 bases identical to TRBD1. This CDR3 has 15 residues. The junction had 4 bases not matched to a gene; V was cut back by 4 bases and J by 4 bases. Germline CDR1 KGHDR, CDR2 SFDVKD. The CDR3, as DNA: TGTGCCACCAGTGAGTGGACAGGGGGACCAGATACGCAGTATTTT. Encoded protein: CATSEWTGGPDTQYF.

This clonotype was detected many times. The chain joins TRBV2 to TRBJ1-4, with D maybe TRBD1 (6 bases). Trimming left V 4 bases short and J 10 bases short, with 16 bases between. The CDR3 sequence is 14 residues long. Germline V gene sequence: CDR1 SNHLY, CDR2 FYNNEI. CDR3 loop: CASSGQGPQGKLFF. CDR3 in DNA: TGTGCCAGCAGTGGTCAGGGGCCGCAGGGAAAACTGTTTTTT. The whole variable domain, filled in from reference TRBV2 and TRBJ1-4, reads EPEVTQTPSHQVTQMGQEVILRCVPISNHLYFYWYRQILGQKVEFLVSFYNNEISEKSEIFDDQFSVERPDGSNFTLKIRSTKLEDSAMYFCASSGQGPQGKLFFGSGTQLSVL.

The rearrangement joins TRBV24-1 to TRBJ2-2, with a tentative D call TRBD1 (6 bases). The germline V gene has CDR1 KGHDR and CDR2 SFDVKD. The CDR3 is 16 amino acids. Trimming removed 1 base from V and 3 bases from J, with 11 bases in between. This CDR3 is CATSDFSRGDTGELFF. The CDR3 DNA sequence: TGTGCCACCAGTGATTTTTCCAGGGGCGACACCGGGGAGCTGTTTTTT.

This clonotype has a count of ten or more. The chain recombines TRBV12-3 or TRBV12-4 with TRBJ1-5; D not resolved. The V end lost 5 bases, the J end lost 0 bases, and 11 bases lay between the germline ends. The CDR3 runs 15 residues. The CDR3 sequence: CASSRGLYSNQPQHF. Written as DNA, the CDR3 is TGTGCCAGCAGTCGAGGGCTCTATAGCAATCAGCCCCAGCATTTT.

At least ten counts were recorded for this clonotype. The chain recombines TRBV3-1 with TRBJ1-4; D is ambiguous. Deletions cut 4 bases from V and 7 bases from J, with 13 bases between. The CDR3 sequence is 14 residues long. Germline CDR1 and CDR2: LGHDT and YNNKEL (reference sequence). CDR3 in amino acids: CASSPRGVGEKLFF. The CDR3 DNA reads as TGTGCCAGCAGCCCTCGAGGAGTAGGTGAAAAACTGTTTTTT. The whole variable domain, remainder taken from reference TRBV3-1 and TRBJ1-4, is DTAVSQTPKYLVTQMGNDKSIKCEQNLGHDTMYWYKQDSKKFLKIMFSYNNKELIINETVPNRFSPKSPDKAHLNLHINSLELGDSAVYFCASSPRGVGEKLFFGSGTQLSVL.

This clonotype was detected many times. The rearrangement uses TRBV10-3 and TRBJ2-1; 12 positions agree with TRBD2. Trimming cost V 6 bases and J 5 bases; bases outside gene matches: 2. Germline V gene lookup returns CDR1 ENHRY and CDR2 SYGVKD. CDR3 length: 14 residues. In nucleotides, the CDR3 is TGTGCCATCAGACTAGCGGGAGGTAACAATGAGCAGTTCTTC. Its translation: CAIRLAGGNNEQFF.

This rearrangement joins TRBV12-3 or TRBV12-4 to TRBJ1-1; TRBD1 is a possible D gene (5 bases). The CDR3 totals 14 residues. Trimming removed 3 bases at V and 1 base at J, with 9 bases between. The CDR3 loop reads CASSLSGGNTEAFF. The CDR3 coding sequence is TGTGCCAGCAGTTTGAGTGGGGGGAACACTGAAGCTTTCTTT.